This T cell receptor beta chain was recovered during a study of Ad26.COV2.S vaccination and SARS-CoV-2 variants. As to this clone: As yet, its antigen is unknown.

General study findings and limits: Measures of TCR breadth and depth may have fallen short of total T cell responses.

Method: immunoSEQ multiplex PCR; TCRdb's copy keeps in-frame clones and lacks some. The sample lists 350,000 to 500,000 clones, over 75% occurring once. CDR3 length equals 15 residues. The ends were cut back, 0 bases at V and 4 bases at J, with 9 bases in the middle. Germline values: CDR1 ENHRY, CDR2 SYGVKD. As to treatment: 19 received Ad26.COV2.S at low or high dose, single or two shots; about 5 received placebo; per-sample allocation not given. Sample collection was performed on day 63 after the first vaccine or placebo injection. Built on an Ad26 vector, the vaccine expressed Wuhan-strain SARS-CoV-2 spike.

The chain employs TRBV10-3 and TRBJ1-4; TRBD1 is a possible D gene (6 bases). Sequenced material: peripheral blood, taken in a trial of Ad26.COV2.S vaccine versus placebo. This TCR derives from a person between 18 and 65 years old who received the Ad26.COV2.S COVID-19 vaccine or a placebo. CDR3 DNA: TGTGCCATCAGTGAGTCTGGACAGCTTAATGAAAAACTGTTTTTT. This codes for CAISESGQLNEKLFF.